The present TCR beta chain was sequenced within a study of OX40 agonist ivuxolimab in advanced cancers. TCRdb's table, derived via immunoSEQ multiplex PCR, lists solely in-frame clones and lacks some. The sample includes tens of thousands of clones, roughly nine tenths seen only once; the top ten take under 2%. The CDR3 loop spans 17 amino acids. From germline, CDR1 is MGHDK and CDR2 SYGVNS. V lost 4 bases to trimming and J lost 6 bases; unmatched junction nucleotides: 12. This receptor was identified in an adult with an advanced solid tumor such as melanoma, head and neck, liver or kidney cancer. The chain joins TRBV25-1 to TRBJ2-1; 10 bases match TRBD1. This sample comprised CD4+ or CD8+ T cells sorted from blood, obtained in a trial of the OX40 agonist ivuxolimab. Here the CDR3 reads CASSGTSGTGVANEQFF. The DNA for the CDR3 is TGTGCCAGCAGTGGAACCTCCGGGACAGGGGTGGCCAATGAGCAGTTCTTC.